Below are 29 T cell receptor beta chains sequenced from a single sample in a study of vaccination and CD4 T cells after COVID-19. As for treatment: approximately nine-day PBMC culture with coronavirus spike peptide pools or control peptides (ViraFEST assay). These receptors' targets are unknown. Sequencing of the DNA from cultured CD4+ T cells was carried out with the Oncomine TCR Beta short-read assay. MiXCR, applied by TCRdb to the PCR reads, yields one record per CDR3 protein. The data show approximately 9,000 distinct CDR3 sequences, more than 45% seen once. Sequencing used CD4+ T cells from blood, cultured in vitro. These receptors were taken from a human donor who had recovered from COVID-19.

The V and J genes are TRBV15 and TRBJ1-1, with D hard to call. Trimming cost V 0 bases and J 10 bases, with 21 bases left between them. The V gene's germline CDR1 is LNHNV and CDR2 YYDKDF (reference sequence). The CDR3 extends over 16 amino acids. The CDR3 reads CATSRDKAARGGGAFF. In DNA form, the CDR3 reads TGTGCCACCAGCAGAGATAAGGCAGCTCGGGGTGGCGGAGCTTTCTTT.

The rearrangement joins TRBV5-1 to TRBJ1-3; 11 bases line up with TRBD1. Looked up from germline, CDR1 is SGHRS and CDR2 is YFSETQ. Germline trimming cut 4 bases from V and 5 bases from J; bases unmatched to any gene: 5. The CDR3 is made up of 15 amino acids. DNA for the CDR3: TGCGCCAGCAGCACGGGACAGGGGGGAAGAAACACCATATATTTT. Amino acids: CASSTGQGGRNTIYF.

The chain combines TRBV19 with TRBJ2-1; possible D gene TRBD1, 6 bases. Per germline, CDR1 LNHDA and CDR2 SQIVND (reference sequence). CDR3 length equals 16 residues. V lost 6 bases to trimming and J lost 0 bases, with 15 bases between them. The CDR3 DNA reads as TGTGCCAGTAGAGGGGGACGGGCGACCTCCTACAATGAGCAGTTCTTC. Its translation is CASRGGRATSYNEQFF. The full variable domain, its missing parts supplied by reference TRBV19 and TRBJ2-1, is DGGITQSPKYLFRKEGQNVTLSCEQNLNHDAMYWYRQDPGQGLRLIYYSQIVNDFQKGDIAEGYSVSREKKESFPLTVTSAQKNPTAFYLCASRGGRATSYNEQFFGPGTRLTVL.

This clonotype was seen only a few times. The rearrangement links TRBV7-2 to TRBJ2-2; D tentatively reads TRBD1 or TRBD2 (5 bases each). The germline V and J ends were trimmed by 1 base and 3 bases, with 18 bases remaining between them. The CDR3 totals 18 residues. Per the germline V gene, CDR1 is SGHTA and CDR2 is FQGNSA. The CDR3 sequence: CASSLETGTPRDTGELFF. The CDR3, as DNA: TGTGCCAGCAGCTTAGAAACCGGGACCCCGAGGGACACCGGGGAGCTGTTTTTT. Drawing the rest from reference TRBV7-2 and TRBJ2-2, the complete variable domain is GAGVSQSPSNKVTEKGKDVELRCDPISGHTALYWYRQSLGQGLEFLIYFQGNSAPDKSGLPSDRFSAERTGGSVSTLTIQRTQQEDSAVYLCASSLETGTPRDTGELFFGEGSRLTVL.

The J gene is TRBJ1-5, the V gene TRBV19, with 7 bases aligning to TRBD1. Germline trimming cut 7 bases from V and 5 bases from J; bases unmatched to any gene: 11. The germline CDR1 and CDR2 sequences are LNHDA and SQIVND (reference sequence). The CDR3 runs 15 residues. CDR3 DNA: TGTGCCAGTAAGAAAGGGACAGACCCCCATCAGCCCCAGCATTTT. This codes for CASKKGTDPHQPQHF.

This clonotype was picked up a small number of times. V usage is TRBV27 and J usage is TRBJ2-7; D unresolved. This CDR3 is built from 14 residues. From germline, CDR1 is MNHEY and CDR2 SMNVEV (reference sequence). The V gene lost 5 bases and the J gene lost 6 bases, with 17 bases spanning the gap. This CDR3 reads CASSNSRAVREQYF. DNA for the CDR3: TGTGCCAGCAGTAACAGTCGGGCCGTCCGCGAGCAGTACTTC.

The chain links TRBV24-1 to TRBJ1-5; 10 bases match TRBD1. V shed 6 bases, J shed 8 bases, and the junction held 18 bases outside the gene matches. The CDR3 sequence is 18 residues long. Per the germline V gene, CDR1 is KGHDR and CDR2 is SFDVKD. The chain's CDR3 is CATSWRERGTGVLEPQHF. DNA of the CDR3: TGTGCCACCAGTTGGAGGGAACGAGGGACAGGGGTTTTGGAGCCCCAGCATTTT.

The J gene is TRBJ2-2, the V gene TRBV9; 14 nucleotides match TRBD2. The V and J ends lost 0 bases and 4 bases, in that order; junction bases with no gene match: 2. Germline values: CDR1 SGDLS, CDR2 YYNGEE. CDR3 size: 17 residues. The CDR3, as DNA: TGTGCCAGCAGCGTAGTGGGGACTAGCGGGAGCACCGGGGAGCTGTTTTTT. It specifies CASSVVGTSGSTGELFF.

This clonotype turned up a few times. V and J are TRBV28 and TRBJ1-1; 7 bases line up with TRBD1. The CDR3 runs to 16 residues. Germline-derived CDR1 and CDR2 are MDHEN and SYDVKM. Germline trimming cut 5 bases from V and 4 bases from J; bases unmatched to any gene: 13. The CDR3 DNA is TGTGCCAGCAGTCCGCTGACAGGGAAGGGGAGCACTGAAGCTTTCTTT. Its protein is CASSPLTGKGSTEAFF.

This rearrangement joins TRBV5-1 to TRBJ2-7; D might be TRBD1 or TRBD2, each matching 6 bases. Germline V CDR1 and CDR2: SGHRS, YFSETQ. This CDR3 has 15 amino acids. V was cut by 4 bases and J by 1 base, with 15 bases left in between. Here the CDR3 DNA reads TGCGCCAGCAGCCCCCGGAGAGGGGGGTCCTACGAGCAGTACTTC. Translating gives CASSPRRGGSYEQYF.

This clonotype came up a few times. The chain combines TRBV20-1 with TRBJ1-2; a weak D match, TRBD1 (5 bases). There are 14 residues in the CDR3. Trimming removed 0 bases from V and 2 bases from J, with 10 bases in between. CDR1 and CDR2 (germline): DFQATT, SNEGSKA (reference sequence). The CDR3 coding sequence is TGCAGTGCTAGAGATATCGCAGGGAACTATGGCTACACCTTC. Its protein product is CSARDIAGNYGYTF.

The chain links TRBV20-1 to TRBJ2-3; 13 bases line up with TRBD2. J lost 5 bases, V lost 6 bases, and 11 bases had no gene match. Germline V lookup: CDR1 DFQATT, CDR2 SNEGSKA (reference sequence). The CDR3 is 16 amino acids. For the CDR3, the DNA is TGCAGTGCAACCCCTTGGACTAGCGGGAGAAGAGATACGCAGTATTTT. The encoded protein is CSATPWTSGRRDTQYF.

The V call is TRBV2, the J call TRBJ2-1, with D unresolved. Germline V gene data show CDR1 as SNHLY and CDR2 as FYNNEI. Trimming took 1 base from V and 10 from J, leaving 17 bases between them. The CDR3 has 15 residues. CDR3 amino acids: CASSEVQPSSGEQFF. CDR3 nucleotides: TGTGCCAGCAGTGAAGTCCAGCCTTCTAGTGGGGAGCAGTTCTTC.

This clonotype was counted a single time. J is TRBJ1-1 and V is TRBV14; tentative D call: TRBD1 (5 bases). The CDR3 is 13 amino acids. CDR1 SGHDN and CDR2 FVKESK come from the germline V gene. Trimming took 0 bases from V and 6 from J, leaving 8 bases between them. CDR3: CASSQERDSEAFF. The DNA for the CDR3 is TGTGCCAGCAGCCAAGAACGGGACTCTGAAGCTTTCTTT.

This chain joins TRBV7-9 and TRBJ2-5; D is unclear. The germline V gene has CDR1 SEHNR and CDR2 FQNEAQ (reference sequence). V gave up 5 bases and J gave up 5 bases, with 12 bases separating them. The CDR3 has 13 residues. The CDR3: CASSPLLGETQYF. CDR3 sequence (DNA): TGTGCCAGCAGCCCACTATTGGGGGAGACCCAGTACTTC.

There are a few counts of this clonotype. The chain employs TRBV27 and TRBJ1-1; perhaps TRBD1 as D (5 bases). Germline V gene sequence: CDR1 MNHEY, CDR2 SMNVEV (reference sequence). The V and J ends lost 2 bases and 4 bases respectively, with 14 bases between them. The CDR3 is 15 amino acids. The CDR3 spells CASSLRSGGPTEAFF. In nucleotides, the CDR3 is TGTGCCAGCAGTTTAAGGTCGGGGGGTCCCACTGAAGCTTTCTTT.

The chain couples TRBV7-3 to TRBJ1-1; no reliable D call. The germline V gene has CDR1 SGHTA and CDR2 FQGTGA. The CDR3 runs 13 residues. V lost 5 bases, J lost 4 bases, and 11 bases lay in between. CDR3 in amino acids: CASSTQAGTEAFF. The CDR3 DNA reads TGTGCCAGCAGCACCCAAGCCGGCACTGAAGCTTTCTTT.

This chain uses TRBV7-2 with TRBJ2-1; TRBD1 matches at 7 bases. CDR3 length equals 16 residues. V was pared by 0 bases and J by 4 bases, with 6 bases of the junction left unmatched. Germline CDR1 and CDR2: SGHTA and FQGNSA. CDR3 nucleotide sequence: TGTGCCAGCAGCTTAGCCGAGGGGGCTTCTTACAATGAGCAGTTCTTC. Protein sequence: CASSLAEGASYNEQFF. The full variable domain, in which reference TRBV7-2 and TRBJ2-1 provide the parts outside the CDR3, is GAGVSQSPSNKVTEKGKDVELRCDPISGHTALYWYRQSLGQGLEFLIYFQGNSAPDKSGLPSDRFSAERTGGSVSTLTIQRTQQEDSAVYLCASSLAEGASYNEQFFGPGTRLTVL.

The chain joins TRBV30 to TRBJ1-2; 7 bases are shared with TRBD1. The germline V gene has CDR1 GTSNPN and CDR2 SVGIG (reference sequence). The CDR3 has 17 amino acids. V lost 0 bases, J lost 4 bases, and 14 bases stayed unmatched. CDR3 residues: CAWSVRTGAHFGYGYTF. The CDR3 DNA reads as TGTGCCTGGAGTGTACGAACAGGGGCCCATTTCGGCTATGGCTACACCTTC.

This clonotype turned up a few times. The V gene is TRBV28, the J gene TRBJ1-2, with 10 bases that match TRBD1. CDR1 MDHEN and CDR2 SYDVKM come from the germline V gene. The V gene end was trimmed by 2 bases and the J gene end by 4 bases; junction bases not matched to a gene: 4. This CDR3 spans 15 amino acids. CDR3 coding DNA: TGTGCCAGCAGTTTAACATGGGACAGGGGCTATGGCTACACCTTC. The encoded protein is CASSLTWDRGYGYTF.

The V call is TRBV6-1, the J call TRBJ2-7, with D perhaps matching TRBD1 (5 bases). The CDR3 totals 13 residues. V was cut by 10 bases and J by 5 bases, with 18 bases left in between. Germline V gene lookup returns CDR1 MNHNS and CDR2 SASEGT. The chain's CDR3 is CATGRGQNNEQYF. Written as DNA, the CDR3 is TGTGCCACCGGTAGGGGTCAAAACAACGAGCAGTACTTC.

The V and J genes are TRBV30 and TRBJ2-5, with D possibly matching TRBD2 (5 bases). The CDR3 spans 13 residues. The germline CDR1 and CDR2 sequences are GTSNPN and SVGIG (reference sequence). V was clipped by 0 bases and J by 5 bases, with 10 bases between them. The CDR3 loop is CAWSVSGPETQYF. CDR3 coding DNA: TGTGCCTGGAGTGTAAGCGGTCCGGAGACCCAGTACTTC.

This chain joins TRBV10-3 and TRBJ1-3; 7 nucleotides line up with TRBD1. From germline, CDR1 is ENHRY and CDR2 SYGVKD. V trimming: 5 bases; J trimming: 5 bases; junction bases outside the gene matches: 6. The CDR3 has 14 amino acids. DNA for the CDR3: TGTGCCATCAGTAAAGAGACAGGGAGAAACACCATATATTTT. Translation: CAISKETGRNTIYF.

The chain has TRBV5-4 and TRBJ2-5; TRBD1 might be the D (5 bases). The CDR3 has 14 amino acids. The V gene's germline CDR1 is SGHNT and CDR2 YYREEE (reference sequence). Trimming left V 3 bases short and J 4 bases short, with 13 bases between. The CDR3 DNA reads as TGTGCCAGCAGCTCGCCCTTCAGGGCAGAGACCCAGTACTTC. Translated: CASSSPFRAETQYF.

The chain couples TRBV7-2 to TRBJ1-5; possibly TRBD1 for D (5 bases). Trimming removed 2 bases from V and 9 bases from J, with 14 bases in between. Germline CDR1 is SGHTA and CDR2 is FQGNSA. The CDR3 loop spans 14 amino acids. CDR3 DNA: TGTGCCAGCAGCTTATTGTCAGGGCCTGGGCCCCAGCATTTT. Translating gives CASSLLSGPGPQHF.

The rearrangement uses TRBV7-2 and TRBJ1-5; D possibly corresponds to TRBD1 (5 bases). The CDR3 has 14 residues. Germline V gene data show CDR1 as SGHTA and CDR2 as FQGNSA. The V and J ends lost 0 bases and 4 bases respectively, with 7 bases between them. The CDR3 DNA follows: TGTGCCAGCAGCTTAGCCCGGGGGAATCAGCCCCAGCATTTT. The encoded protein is CASSLARGNQPQHF.

As DNA, the CDR3 is TGTGCCAGCAGCTTAGGAAGGCGATCTGAGCAGTTCTTC. Translated: CASSLGRRSEQFF. The chain has TRBV7-9 and TRBJ2-1; D uncertain. The CDR3 is made up of 13 amino acids. Trimming took off 1 base at V and 9 bases at J, with 10 bases between the two ends. The germline V gene has CDR1 SEHNR and CDR2 FQNEAQ (reference sequence). Complete variable domain (other parts from reference TRBV7-9 and TRBJ2-1): DTGVSQNPRHKITKRGQNVTFRCDPISEHNRLYWYRQTLGQGPEFLTYFQNEAQLEKSRLLSDRFSAERPKGSFSTLEIQRTEQGDSAMYLCASSLGRRSEQFFGPGTRLTVL.

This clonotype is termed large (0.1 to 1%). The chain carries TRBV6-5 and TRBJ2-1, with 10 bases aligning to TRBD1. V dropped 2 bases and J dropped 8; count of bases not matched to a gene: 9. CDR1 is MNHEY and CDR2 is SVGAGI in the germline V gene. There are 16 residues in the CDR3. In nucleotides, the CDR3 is TGTGCCAGCAGTTACCGACGGGGACAGGGGAGGCATGAGCAGTTCTTC. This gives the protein CASSYRRGQGRHEQFF.

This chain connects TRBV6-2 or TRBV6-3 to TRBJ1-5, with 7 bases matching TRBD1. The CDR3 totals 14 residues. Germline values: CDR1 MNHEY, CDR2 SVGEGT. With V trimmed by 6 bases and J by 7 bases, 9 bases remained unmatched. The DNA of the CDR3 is TGTGCCAGCAGCGGGACAGCCGAGGGGCAGCCCCAGCATTTT. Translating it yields CASSGTAEGQPQHF.